This T cell receptor beta chain emerged from a study of T cells after yellow fever vaccination. Regarding the study as a whole: Researchers cautioned that FACS-sorted repertoires could harbor abundant clonotypes contaminating from the bulk population. Post-booster samples contained most primary-vaccination clones (around 95% CD4, about 90% CD8). The secondary response showed a weaker magnitude and a faster peak, day 5 versus 15.

The ends were cut back, 4 bases at V and 2 bases at J, with 21 bases in the middle. The germline gives CDR1 SGHVS, CDR2 FQNEAQ. The CDR3 has 18 residues. TCR cDNA was made by 5'RACE template switching, adding a universal primer site and UMIs. Each CDR3 protein gets one entry after TCRdb re-called the 5' RACE reads with MiXCR. The sample comprises about 360,000 distinct CDR3 sequences, under 7.5% of which are singletons, and approximately 16% rests with the top ten. This clonotype was observed a few times. Its antigen is unidentified. The V call is TRBV7-8, the J call TRBJ1-3; a weak D match, TRBD1 (6 bases). The TCR originated in a man aged 25 to 40 who received the YFV17D yellow fever vaccine. The specimen was PBMCs, collected 5 days after the yellow fever booster vaccination. The CDR3: CASSSTTTTGRAGNTIYF. DNA of the CDR3: TGTGCCAGCAGCTCAACTACCACCACAGGGAGGGCTGGAAACACCATATATTTT.